Here is one T cell receptor (beta chain) with its context. Antigen: not known. Trimming removed 7 bases from V and 10 bases from J; junction bases left unmatched: 0. Looked up from germline, CDR1 is KGHSH and CDR2 is LQKENI. This CDR3 has 12 residues. The PCR made use of 60 Vbeta and 13 Jbeta primers. Using immunoSEQ multiplex PCR, the repertoire was profiled, and TCRdb retains in-frame clones only, with some absent. The repertoire holds some 150,000 clones, with roughly 80% as singletons. The data stem from a study of cytomegalovirus exposure and HLA in healthy donors. Findings of the study overall: Association with HLA alleles at 0.05 false discovery rate was found for around 15,000 TCR beta sequences in a later analysis.

The receptor comes from a man aged 25 to 40 in good health and CMV-seronegative. The sequenced sample consisted of PBMCs. The chain is built from TRBV18 and TRBJ2-1; the match to TRBD2 covers 14 bases. DNA of the CDR3: TGTGCCAGCTGGACTAGCGGGGGGGAGCAGTTCTTC. Translation: CASWTSGGEQFF.